This is a list of T cell receptor beta chains from one sample in a study of T-cell reconstitution after alpha-beta-depleted transplantation in children. TCRdb passed the PCR reads through MiXCR, listing each CDR3 protein once. Seen here are some 200,000 distinct CDR3 sequences, approximately 15% observed once, and the top ten hold roughly 13%. Specimen: PBMCs from the stem cell graft donor, collected from the stem cell graft. The receptors stem from a human donor who donated a stem cell graft to a child with acute lymphoblastic leukemia. The conserved cysteine and the conserved F or W are not part of the CDR3 here. A D gene is named only where the DNA matches it firmly.

D	V	J	CDR3
-	TRBV5-1	TRBJ2-2	ASSLDSSTGELF
-	TRBV12-3/TRBV12-4	TRBJ1-3	ASKGRVNTIY
-	TRBV5-5	TRBJ1-1	ASSLQGRINTEAF
-	TRBV7-8	TRBJ2-2	ASSGRTAGELF
TRBD1	TRBV11-3	TRBJ1-1	ASSGDRSIMNTEAF
-	TRBV29-1	TRBJ2-5	SVAGASHETQY
-	TRBV27	TRBJ2-7	ASSARNRDFYEQY
-	TRBV5-1	TRBJ1-1	ASSLAVMNTEAF
TRBD1	TRBV7-9	TRBJ2-7	ASSLAGQGLLEQY
TRBD1	TRBV5-1	TRBJ2-1	ASSITGDDSQF
-	TRBV29-1	TRBJ2-1	SVEELQSSLSYNEQF
-	TRBV6-1	TRBJ2-2	ASSQTPPTNYAGPRELF
-	TRBV5-4	TRBJ2-1	ASSLDPTSEQF
-	TRBV5-1	TRBJ2-1	ASSLVLGLGSYNEQF
-	TRBV12-5	TRBJ1-1	ASGLVLWDTEAF
-	TRBV12-3/TRBV12-4	TRBJ1-2	ASSLGQGGNYGYT
-	TRBV20-1	TRBJ1-4	SARKRPQINEKLF
TRBD2	TRBV5-1	TRBJ2-3	ASSPGTSGSTDTQY
TRBD1	TRBV12-3/TRBV12-4	TRBJ1-1	ASSWGTGTKTEAF
-	TRBV12-3/TRBV12-4	TRBJ2-7	ASSLSPVEQY
TRBD1	TRBV27	TRBJ2-2	ASSLSTGTGGDTGELF
TRBD1	TRBV20-1	TRBJ2-7	SASSTGGYEQY
-	TRBV21-1	TRBJ2-6	ASSKSTGVEGPRSGANVLT
TRBD1	TRBV5-1	TRBJ2-7	ASSIRRGREQY
-	TRBV5-1	TRBJ2-1	ASIQGTQNNEQF
-	TRBV28	TRBJ1-4	ASSRASEKLF
-	TRBV7-6	TRBJ1-1	ASSSRPVGMGAEAF
TRBD1	TRBV7-9	TRBJ1-1	ASSRGQANTEAF
-	TRBV5-1	TRBJ2-3	ASSLDTGVRADTQY
TRBD2	TRBV20-1	TRBJ2-7	SALSASGDYEQY
TRBD1	TRBV6-1	TRBJ2-7	ASTRQGSGPYEQY
TRBD1	TRBV3-1	TRBJ2-7	ASSHRGTGYEQY
-	TRBV28	TRBJ1-1	ASSFLTEAF
-	TRBV27	TRBJ2-7	ASSLKFEGSHEQY
-	TRBV10-3	TRBJ1-5	AIRGQTNQPQH
-	TRBV25-1	TRBJ2-1	ASSDAKYRSRSYNEQF
-	TRBV5-5	TRBJ1-1	ASDIGLNTEAF